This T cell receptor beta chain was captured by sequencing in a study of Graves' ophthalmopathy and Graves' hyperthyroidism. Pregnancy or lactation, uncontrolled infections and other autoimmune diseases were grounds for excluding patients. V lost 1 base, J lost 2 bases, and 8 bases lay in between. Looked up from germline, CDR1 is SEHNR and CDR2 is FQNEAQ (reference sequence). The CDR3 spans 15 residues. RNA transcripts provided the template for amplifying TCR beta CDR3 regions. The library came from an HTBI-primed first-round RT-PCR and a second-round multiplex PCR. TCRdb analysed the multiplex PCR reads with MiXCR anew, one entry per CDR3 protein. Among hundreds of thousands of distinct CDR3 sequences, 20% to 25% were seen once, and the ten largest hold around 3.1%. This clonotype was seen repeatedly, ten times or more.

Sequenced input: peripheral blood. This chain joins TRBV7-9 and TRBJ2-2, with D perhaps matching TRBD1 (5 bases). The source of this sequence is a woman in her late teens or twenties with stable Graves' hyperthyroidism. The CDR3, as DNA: TGTGCCAGCAGCTTAGGGGGCCCCAACACCGGGGAGCTGTTTTTT. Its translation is CASSLGGPNTGELFF.